This TCR beta chain was sequenced in a study of cytomegalovirus exposure and HLA in healthy donors (dated by TCRdb to about 2017). Some background on the complete study: According to a later analysis, the approximately 120 validation repertoires were produced on the same platform as the 700 or so repertoires of the first cohort. The study aimed to test whether signatures of past pathogen exposure could be identified by cataloging public T cell receptors. Along with the roughly 700-subject first cohort, a separate validation cohort of around 110 different subjects was used. To predict cytomegalovirus infection status, the study combined high-throughput TCR immunosequencing, statistical association of individual TCRs with disease status, and machine learning.

As concerns this clone: What antigen it recognizes has not been identified. Per-base quality was not reported, and no clone a single base away is much larger than it.

Libraries came from the immunoSEQ multiplex PCR assay. As for the original processing: A statistical classification framework was built for diagnosing cytomegalovirus status from the catalog of TCR beta chain sequences. In TCRdb, the immuneACCESS table is reduced to in-frame sequences with V and J assigned. These tables do not hold every clone; where another copy was compared, an unresolved V gene accounts for under half, and the others remain unexplained. The V and J calls and the clone size are those of that table, but D and trimming were determined from the DNA. Here the sample has more than 65,000 clones; approximately 96% occur a single time. The ten most abundant clones make up roughly 1.3% of the sample. The donors were included in the validation cohort of 120 subjects, a group kept apart from the roughly 670-subject first cohort. General conclusions and limits of the study: All 120 or so repertoires were used to score co-occurrence in the validation cohort in a later analysis, because that analysis had no HLA typing for the cohort. Subsequent analysis determined that TCRs grouped into clusters in the first cohort also showed a tendency toward co-occurrence across the 90 to 150 validation repertoires, and 94% of cluster scores exceeded 0. While some public TCRs were present in many individuals, most TCR sequences turned up only very rarely across donors. Three of the identified cytomegalovirus-associated TCR beta chains were confirmed in vitro to be specific for cytomegalovirus antigens. The study gave a list of some 150 TCR beta chains associated with cytomegalovirus. The classifier was reported to diagnose cytomegalovirus status with high specificity and sensitivity in both the original and validation cohorts. The authors suggested that the approach could potentially be generalized to other disease states and immunological phenotypes.

V is clipped by 7 bases and J by 3 bases, and the sequence between their germline boundaries is 13 bases long. CDR1 MNHNS and CDR2 SASEGT were looked up in the germline V gene. The CDR3 spans 13 residues, from the cysteine through the phenylalanine. Just CDR3 DNA is preserved here, 39 bases in frame from base 1. Recombination linked TRBV6-1 to TRBJ2-7, with TRBD2 as a weak D call on 5 bases. The sequenced material came from PBMCs. The sequence was obtained from a woman aged 18-29 years in good health and CMV-seronegative. The CDR3 amino acid sequence is: CASTPDRGYEQYF. The bases are TGTGCCAGCACCCCCGATCGGGGCTACGAGCAGTACTTC.